This T cell receptor (beta chain) comes out of a study of CD8 T cells in ankylosing spondylitis. Findings and limits, study-wide: Clones linked to disease were reported to show significant enrichment in matched ankylosing spondylitis synovial fluid.

TCRdb fed the 5' RACE reads into MiXCR, producing one record per CDR3 protein. The sample has around 150,000 distinct CDR3 sequences; about 7.3% are singletons. The CDR3 is 19 residues long. Trimming at V came to 3 bases and at J to 3 bases, leaving 18 bases not matched to a gene. CDR1 is DFQATT, CDR2 SNEGSKA, per germline (reference sequence). This clonotype has a count of ten or more. Its antigen is undetermined. The specimen was blood, either unsorted or a sorted T cell fraction (not recorded which). The sequence was collected from a female donor with ankylosing spondylitis or in good health (not recorded which). The gene calls are TRBV20-1 and TRBJ1-5; 9 positions agree with TRBD1. The CDR3 spells CSASPMGSTGGIYNQPQHF. The CDR3 region has the DNA TGCAGTGCTAGCCCTATGGGGTCGACAGGGGGGATTTACAATCAGCCCCAGCATTTT.